One and the same sample provided the 15 T cell receptor beta chains below, sequenced in a study of blood T cell repertoires in COVID-19. The assay was immunoSEQ multiplex PCR, and TCRdb's table has in-frame clones only and misses some. The sample yields more than 300,000 clones, about nine tenths seen once. The sequencing input was peripheral blood. The receptors derive from a woman aged 30 to 39 with COVID-19, enrolled during active disease.

This chain uses TRBV27 with TRBJ2-3, with D tentatively TRBD2 (6 bases). Germline V gene data show CDR1 as MNHEY and CDR2 as SMNVEV (reference sequence). V was clipped by 6 bases and J by 5 bases, with 18 bases between them. CDR3 length: 15 amino acids. CDR3 sequence reads: CASSPGLTPGDTQYF. CDR3 bases: TGTGCCAGCAGCCCGGGACTGACACCCGGAGATACGCAGTATTTT.

This clone was seen a single time. The chain is built from TRBV29-1 and TRBJ2-1; the D gene is possibly TRBD2 (5 bases). The CDR3 is made up of 13 amino acids. From germline, CDR1 is SQVTM and CDR2 ANQGSEA. Trimming pared 6 bases from V and 12 bases from J, leaving 21 bases between. CDR3: CSVGRLSEEVQFF. CDR3 coding DNA: TGCAGCGTCGGACGCCTCAGCGAGGAGGTGCAGTTCTTC.

The rearrangement uses TRBV7-9 and TRBJ1-6; D ambiguous. The V gene's germline CDR1 is SEHNR and CDR2 FQNEAQ (reference sequence). This CDR3 has 12 residues. Trimming left V 6 bases short and J 8 bases short, with 8 bases between. The CDR3 loop reads CASRSQDSPLHF. CDR3 DNA sequence: TGTGCCAGCAGGTCACAAGATTCACCCCTCCACTTT.

The gene calls are TRBV9 and TRBJ1-5; the D gene is possibly TRBD1 (6 bases). CDR1 and CDR2 (germline): SGDLS, YYNGEE. The CDR3 consists of 14 residues. Between the trimmed V and J ends, which lost 3 bases and 4 bases, there was a span of 11 bases. For the CDR3, the DNA is TGTGCCAGCAGCGCAACAGGGCTGAATCAGCCCCAGCATTTT. Amino acids: CASSATGLNQPQHF.

The chain combines TRBV3-1 (or the pseudogene TRBV3-2) with TRBJ1-1; no definite D call. Trimming took 1 base from V and 5 from J, leaving 11 bases between them. The CDR3 is made up of 14 amino acids. Germline assignment: CDR1 LGHDT and CDR2 YNNKEL (reference sequence). The chain's CDR3 is CASSQVPGVTEAFF. The CDR3 nucleotides read TGTGCCAGCAGCCAAGTCCCCGGGGTGACTGAAGCTTTCTTT.

In this sample, this clone turned up once. V usage is TRBV5-1 and J usage is TRBJ1-6; the D is unclear. This CDR3 contains 16 residues. Germline assignment: CDR1 SGHRS and CDR2 YFSETQ. Between the trimmed V and J ends, which lost 0 bases and 7 bases, there was a span of 14 bases. The CDR3 bases are TGCGCCAGCAGCTTGGCCGCGGTCAACCGCAATTCACCCCTCCACTTT. Amino acid sequence: CASSLAAVNRNSPLHF.

The chain uses TRBV28 and TRBJ1-3; no clear D. The V end lost 0 bases, the J end lost 3 bases, and 6 bases lay between the germline ends. In germline, CDR1 is MDHEN, CDR2 SYDVKM. There are 14 residues in the CDR3. CDR3 nucleotides: TGTGCCAGCAGTTTATGGGGCTTTGGAAACACCATATATTTT. Its translation: CASSLWGFGNTIYF.

The V call is TRBV7-9, the J call TRBJ2-6; D perhaps matches TRBD1 (6 bases). CDR3 length: 17 residues. Germline lookup yields CDR1 SEHNR and CDR2 FQNEAQ (reference sequence). Trimming shortened V by 5 bases and J by 2 bases, and 16 bases separated the two germline ends. Here the CDR3 DNA reads TGTGCCAGCAGCACCCCTGTTCACAGGGCTGGGGCCAACGTCCTGACTTTC. Translation: CASSTPVHRAGANVLTF.

On this clone: Other DNA sequences in the sample encode the same CDR3. The chain recombines TRBV11-3 with TRBJ2-3; D uncertain. Germline-derived CDR1 and CDR2 are SGHNT and YENEEA. V lost 1 base to trimming and J lost 1 base, with 6 bases between them. This CDR3 contains 14 residues. The DNA of the CDR3 is TGTGCCAGCAGCTTAGGTCGGGGCACAGATACGCAGTATTTT. This codes for CASSLGRGTDTQYF. The full variable domain, with the rest looked up from reference TRBV11-3 and TRBJ2-3, is EAGVVQSPRYKIIEKKQPVAFWCNPISGHNTLYWYLQNLGQGPELLIRYENEEAVDDSQLPKDRFSAERLKGVDSTLKIQPAELGDSAVYLCASSLGRGTDTQYFGPGTRLTVL.

The chain combines TRBV7-8 with TRBJ1-6; D might be TRBD1 (6 bases). The CDR3 consists of 16 residues. The germline CDR1 and CDR2 sequences are SGHVS and FQNEAQ. The V end lost 0 bases, the J end lost 10 bases, and 16 bases lay between the germline ends. CDR3 nucleotide sequence: TGTGCCAGCAGCTTAGCAGGGAGCAGGGGAGACTCACCCCTCCACTTT. Protein: CASSLAGSRGDSPLHF.

This chain uses TRBV25-1 with TRBJ1-5, with D hard to call. CDR1 and CDR2 from the germline V gene are MGHDK and SYGVNS. The CDR3 has 15 residues. Trimming took off 1 base at V and 3 bases at J, with 10 bases between the two ends. The CDR3 is CASSESGTDNQPQHF. CDR3 nucleotides: TGTGCCAGCAGTGAATCGGGAACGGACAATCAGCCCCAGCATTTT.

This clone was detected once. This may stem from a read error, because a much larger clone lies one nucleotide away. V is TRBV3-1 (or the pseudogene TRBV3-2) and J is TRBJ1-6, with 8 positions matching TRBD1. J was trimmed by 5 bases and V by 4 bases; bases with no gene match: 1. CDR1 and CDR2 from the germline V gene are LGHDT and YNNKEL (reference sequence). The CDR3 loop spans 14 amino acids. The CDR3 sequence: CASSPTGDNSPLHF. CDR3 DNA: TGTGCCAGCAGCCCGACAGGGGATAATTCACCCCTCCACTTT.

The chain carries TRBV2 and TRBJ1-2, with a possible D match to TRBD1 (5 bases). Per the germline V gene, CDR1 is SNHLY and CDR2 is FYNNEI. V lost 2 bases, J lost 7 bases, and 11 bases lay in between. The CDR3 has 13 residues. The CDR3 sequence: CASSESDRGGYTF. The CDR3 DNA sequence: TGTGCCAGCAGTGAATCCGATAGGGGTGGCTACACCTTC.

This clone was seen a single time. The chain has TRBV7-8 and TRBJ2-5; TRBD2 matches at 11 bases. This CDR3 is built from 19 residues. The V segment lost 1 base and the J segment 1 base; nucleotides outside the gene matches: 11. The germline CDR1 and CDR2 sequences are SGHVS and FQNEAQ. DNA of the CDR3: TGTGCCAGCAGCTTAGGCCGCAACTCGCTAGCGGGGGGCCAAGAGACCCAGTACTTC. Its translation: CASSLGRNSLAGGQETQYF.

This clone was counted a single time. The chain employs TRBV19 and TRBJ1-1; 7 nucleotides agree with TRBD1. Trimming removed 6 bases from V and 4 bases from J; junction bases left unmatched: 2. CDR3 length: 12 residues. Per the germline V gene, CDR1 is LNHDA and CDR2 is SQIVND (reference sequence). DNA of the CDR3: TGTGCCAGTAGACGACAGGGCACTGAAGCTTTCTTT. Amino acid sequence: CASRRQGTEAFF.